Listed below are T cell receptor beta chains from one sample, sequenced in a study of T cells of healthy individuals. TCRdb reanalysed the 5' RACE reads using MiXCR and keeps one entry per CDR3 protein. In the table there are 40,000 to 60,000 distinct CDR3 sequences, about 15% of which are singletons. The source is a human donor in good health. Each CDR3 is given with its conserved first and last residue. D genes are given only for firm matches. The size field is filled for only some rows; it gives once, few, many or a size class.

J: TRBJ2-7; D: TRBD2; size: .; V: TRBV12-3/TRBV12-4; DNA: TGTGCCAGCAGACCAAGCGGGGGGTACGAGCAGTACTTC; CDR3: CASRPSGGYEQYF
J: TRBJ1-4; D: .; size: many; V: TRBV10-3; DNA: TGTGCCATCAGTGAGTCTCAGGGGCGCAGGGAAAAACTGTTTTTT; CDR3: CAISESQGRREKLFF
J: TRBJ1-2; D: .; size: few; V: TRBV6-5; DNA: TGTGCCAGCAGTTACTCGATTTCAGCGGTCTATGGCTACACCTTC; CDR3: CASSYSISAVYGYTF
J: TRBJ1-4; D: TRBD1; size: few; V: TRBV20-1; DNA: TGCAGTGCAAGGACAGGGACTAATGAAAAACTGTTTTTT; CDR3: CSARTGTNEKLFF
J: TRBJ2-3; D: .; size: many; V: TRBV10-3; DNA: TGTGCCATCAGTCTGGGGGGAGATACGCAGTATTTT; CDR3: CAISLGGDTQYF
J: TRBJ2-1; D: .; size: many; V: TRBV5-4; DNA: TGTGCCAGCAGCCCCACAGGGTACGAGCAGTTCTTC; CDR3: CASSPTGYEQFF
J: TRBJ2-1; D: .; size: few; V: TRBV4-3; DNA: TGCGCCAGCAGCCGCGCTAAGGACAGAGGGGTTAATGAGCAGTTCTTC; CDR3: CASSRAKDRGVNEQFF
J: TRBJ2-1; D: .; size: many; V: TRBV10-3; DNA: TGTGCCATCAGTGGTCCGGTTTACAATGAGCAGTTCTTC; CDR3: CAISGPVYNEQFF
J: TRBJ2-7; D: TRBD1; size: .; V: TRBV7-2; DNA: TGTGCCAGCAGTAGAGACAGGGTGGGATACGAGCAGTACTTC; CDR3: CASSRDRVGYEQYF
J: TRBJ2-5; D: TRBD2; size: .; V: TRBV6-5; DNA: TGTGCCAGCAGTTGGACTAGCGGGGTTGGGGAGACCCAGTACTTC; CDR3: CASSWTSGVGETQYF
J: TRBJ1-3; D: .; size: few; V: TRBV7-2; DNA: TGTGCCAGCAGCGTGACTTGGGGCCTCAGCTCTGGAAACACCATATATTTT; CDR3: CASSVTWGLSSGNTIYF
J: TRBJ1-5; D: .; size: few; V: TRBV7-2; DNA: TGTGCCAGCAGCTTAGTAGCGGGGGGCGGCAATCAGCCCCAGCATTTT; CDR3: CASSLVAGGGNQPQHF
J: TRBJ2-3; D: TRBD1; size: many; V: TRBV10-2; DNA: TGCGCCAGCAGTCAGGGGGCGTCCACAGATACGCAGTATTTT; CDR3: CASSQGASTDTQYF
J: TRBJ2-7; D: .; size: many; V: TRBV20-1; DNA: TGCAGTGCTAGCCGGGACCTTGCCCTCGGGCAGTACTTC; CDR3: CSASRDLALGQYF
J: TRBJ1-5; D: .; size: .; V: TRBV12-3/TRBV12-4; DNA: TGTGCCAGCAGTTTAGCTAGTGAACGTCAGCCCCAGCATTTT; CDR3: CASSLASERQPQHF
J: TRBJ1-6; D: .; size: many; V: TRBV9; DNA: TGTGCCAGCAGCGTAGCTCCCCAGGGGAACTCACCCCTCCACTTT; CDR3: CASSVAPQGNSPLHF
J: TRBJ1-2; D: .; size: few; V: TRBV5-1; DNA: TGCGCCAGCAGCTTGACAGGTGCAAATAACTATGGCTACACCTTC; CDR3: CASSLTGANNYGYTF
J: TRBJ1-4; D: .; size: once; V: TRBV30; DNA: TGTGCCTGGAGTATACAGGGCCTTGAAAAACTGTTTTTT; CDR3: CAWSIQGLEKLFF
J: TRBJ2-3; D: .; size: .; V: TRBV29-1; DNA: TGCAGCGGCCACAGGACAGATACGCAGTATTTT; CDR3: CSGHRTDTQYF
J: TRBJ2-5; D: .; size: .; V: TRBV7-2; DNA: TGTGCCAGCAGCCTCACGCCCGGTAGAGAGACCCAGTACTTC; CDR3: CASSLTPGRETQYF
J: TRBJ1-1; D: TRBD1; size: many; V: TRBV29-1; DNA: TGCAGCGTCGGGGGACAGGGGGACACTGAAGCTTTCTTT; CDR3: CSVGGQGDTEAFF
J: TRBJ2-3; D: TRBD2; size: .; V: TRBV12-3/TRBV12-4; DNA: TGTGCCAGCAGTTCCGTGGGCGGGAGGGCGCATACGCAGTATTTT; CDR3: CASSSVGGRAHTQYF
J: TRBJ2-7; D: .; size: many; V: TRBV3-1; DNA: TGTGCCAGCGCTACCTTGGGGGGGCCTACCTACGAGCAGTACTTC; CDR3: CASATLGGPTYEQYF
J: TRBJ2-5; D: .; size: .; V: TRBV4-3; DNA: TGCGCCAGCAGCCAAGTTCCGGGCCTAGGGGGAGAAGGGACCCAGTACTTC; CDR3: CASSQVPGLGGEGTQYF
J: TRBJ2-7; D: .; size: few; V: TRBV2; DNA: TGTGCCAGCACCCCCTCGGTCGCCTACGAGCAGTACTTC; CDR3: CASTPSVAYEQYF
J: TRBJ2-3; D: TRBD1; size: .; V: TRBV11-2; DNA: TGTGCCAGCAGCTTAATTAAAGGGACAGGGGGTACAGATACGCAGTATTTT; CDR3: CASSLIKGTGGTDTQYF
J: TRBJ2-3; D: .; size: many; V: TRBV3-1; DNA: TGTGCCAGCAGCCAAGATCCCAGCACAGATACGCAGTATTTT; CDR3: CASSQDPSTDTQYF
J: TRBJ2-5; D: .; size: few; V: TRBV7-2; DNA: TGTGCCAGCAGCTTAGATAGGGGGGGGCAAGAGACCCAGTACTTC; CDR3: CASSLDRGGQETQYF
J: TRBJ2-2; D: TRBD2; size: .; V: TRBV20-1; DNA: TGCAGTGCTAGAGTCGCTCTAGCGGGATCAGTGAACACCGGGGAGCTGTTTTTT; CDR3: CSARVALAGSVNTGELFF
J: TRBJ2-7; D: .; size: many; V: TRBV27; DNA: TGTGCCAGCCAGGGGGGTCCCTACGAGCAGTACTTC; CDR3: CASQGGPYEQYF
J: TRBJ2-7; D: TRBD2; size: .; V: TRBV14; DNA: TGTGCCAGCAGCCAAGATAGGGGACGCACTAGCGGGCCTTCCTACGAGCAGTACTTC; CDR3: CASSQDRGRTSGPSYEQYF
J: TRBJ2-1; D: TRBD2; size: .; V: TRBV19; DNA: TGTGCCAGTAGTCCGCGGACTAGCGGGATCGATGAGCAGTTCTTC; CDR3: CASSPRTSGIDEQFF
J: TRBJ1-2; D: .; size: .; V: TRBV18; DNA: TGTGCCAGCTCCGGGACCGGAGGGAATGGCTACACCTTC; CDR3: CASSGTGGNGYTF
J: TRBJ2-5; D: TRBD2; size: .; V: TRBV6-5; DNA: TGTGCCAGCAGTTATCTCCTAGCGGGGGACGAGACCCAGTACTTC; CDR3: CASSYLLAGDETQYF
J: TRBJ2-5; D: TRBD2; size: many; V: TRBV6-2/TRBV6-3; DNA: TGTGCCAGCAACGGGCGGGGGGCCCTTAAGACCCAGTACTTC; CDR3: CASNGRGALKTQYF
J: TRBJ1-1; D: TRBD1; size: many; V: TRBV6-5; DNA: TGTGCCAGCAGTTACACAGGGGTCGCTGAAGCTTTCTTT; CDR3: CASSYTGVAEAFF
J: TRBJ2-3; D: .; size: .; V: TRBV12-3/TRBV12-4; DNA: TGTGCCAGCAACCTAGGGACGGAAACAGATACGCAGTATTTT; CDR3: CASNLGTETDTQYF
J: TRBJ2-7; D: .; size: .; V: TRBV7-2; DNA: TGTGCCAGCAGCTCAACTCTAATGGGCGAGCAGTACTTC; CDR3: CASSSTLMGEQYF
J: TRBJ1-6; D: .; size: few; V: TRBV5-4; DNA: TGTGCCAGCAGCTTAGGAGGCCAAGTTTCACCCCTCCACTTT; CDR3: CASSLGGQVSPLHF
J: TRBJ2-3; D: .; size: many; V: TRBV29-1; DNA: TGCAGCGTTGTTAGCCCGACACTGAGCACAGATACGCAGTATTTT; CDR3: CSVVSPTLSTDTQYF
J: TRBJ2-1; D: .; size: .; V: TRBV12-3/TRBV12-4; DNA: TGTGCCAGCAGTCCCCCCGGCCGGGTGATGTTCTTC; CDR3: CASSPPGRVMFF
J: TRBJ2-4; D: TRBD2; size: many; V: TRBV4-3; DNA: TGCGCCAGCAGCCAAGAGACGGGGGGAGCCAAAAACATTCAGTACTTC; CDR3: CASSQETGGAKNIQYF
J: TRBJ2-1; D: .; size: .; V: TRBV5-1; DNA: TGCGCCAGCAGCTTGGCCTCTTTTTCGGAGTACAATGAGCAGTTCTTC; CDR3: CASSLASFSEYNEQFF
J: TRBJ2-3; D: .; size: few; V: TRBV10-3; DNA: TGTGCCATCAGTGAGTCGAGCAGGGGGGCCCTCACAGATACGCAGTATTTT; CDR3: CAISESSRGALTDTQYF
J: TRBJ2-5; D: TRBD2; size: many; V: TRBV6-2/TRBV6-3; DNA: TGTGCCAGCAGTTACTCACAGCGGCGGCTAGCGGAACAAGAGACCCAGTACTTC; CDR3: CASSYSQRRLAEQETQYF
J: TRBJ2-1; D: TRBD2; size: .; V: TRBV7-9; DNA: TGTGCCGGCAGCTTAGGTGGACTAGCGGGGGGCGATGAGCAGTTCTTC; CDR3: CAGSLGGLAGGDEQFF
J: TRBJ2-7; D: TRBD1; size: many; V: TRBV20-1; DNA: TGCAGTGCTAGTAAATCCGGGACAGGCCCGGAGCAGTACTTC; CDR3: CSASKSGTGPEQYF
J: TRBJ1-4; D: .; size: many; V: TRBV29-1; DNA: TGCAGCGTCTCCCGGACGGCCGATGAAAAACTGTTTTTT; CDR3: CSVSRTADEKLFF
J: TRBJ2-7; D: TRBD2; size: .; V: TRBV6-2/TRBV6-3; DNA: TGTGCCAGCAGGGGCGGACTAGCGGGAGCCTACGAGCAGTACTTC; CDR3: CASRGGLAGAYEQYF
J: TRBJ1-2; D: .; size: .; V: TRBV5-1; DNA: TGCGCCAGCAGCTTAGATACGGGGGCTAACTATGGCTACACCTTC; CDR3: CASSLDTGANYGYTF
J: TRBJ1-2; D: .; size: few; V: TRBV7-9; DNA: TGTGCCAGCAGCTTAAGTGGCTACACCTTC; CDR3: CASSLSGYTF
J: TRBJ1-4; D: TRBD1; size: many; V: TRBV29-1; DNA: TGCAGCGTTGCCCAGGGGGCGCTTCCTAATGAAAAACTGTTTTTT; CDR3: CSVAQGALPNEKLFF
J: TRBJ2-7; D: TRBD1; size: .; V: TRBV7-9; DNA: TGTGCCAGCAGCTCCCGGACAGGATCTTACGAGCAGTACTTC; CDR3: CASSSRTGSYEQYF
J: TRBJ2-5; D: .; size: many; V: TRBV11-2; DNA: TGTGCCAGCTCCAGTGGCTACCTCCAAGAGACCCAGTACTTC; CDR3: CASSSGYLQETQYF
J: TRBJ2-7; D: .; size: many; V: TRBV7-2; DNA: TGTGCCAGCAGCCCCTACACGGCTAGCTACGAGCAGTACTTC; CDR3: CASSPYTASYEQYF
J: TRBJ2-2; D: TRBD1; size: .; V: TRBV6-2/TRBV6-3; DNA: TGTGCCAGCAGTCCGCTCGACAGGGGAGACACCGGGGAGCTGTTTTTT; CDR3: CASSPLDRGDTGELFF
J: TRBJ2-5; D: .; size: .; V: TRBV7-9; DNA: TGTGCCAGCCAGAGCGGGGCCGGGGGGCCCTGGGAGACCCAGTACTTC; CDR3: CASQSGAGGPWETQYF